The rows below give T cell receptor beta chains drawn from one sample of a study of blood T cells in healthy people across ages. Using its own MiXCR run on the 5' RACE reads, TCRdb lists one record per CDR3 protein. Of around 750,000 distinct CDR3 sequences listed, approximately 53% are singletons. Sequencing was done on a sample of blood. These TCRs come from a man aged 80 or over in good health. Each CDR3 is given with its conserved first and last residue. The order of the fields is V gene, D gene, clone size, J gene, CDR3 DNA, CDR3 protein. D genes are given only for firm matches. Some rows have no size entry. The others give once, few or many, or a class for an expanded clone.

TRBV15	.	.	TRBJ2-5	TGTGCCACCAGCAGAGATCCGGGATATCAATTTGAGCAGTACTTC	CATSRDPGYQFEQYF
TRBV29-1	.	few	TRBJ2-5	TGCAGCGTTCCTAGGACGGAGAGCCAAGAGACCCAGTACTTC	CSVPRTESQETQYF
TRBV5-1	.	.	TRBJ1-4	TGCGCCAGCAGCCATTCACCGTCCCCAACTAATGAAAAACTGTTTTTT	CASSHSPSPTNEKLFF
TRBV29-1	.	.	TRBJ2-6	TGCAGCGCCGAGTGGGCTGGGGCCAACGTCCTGACTTTC	CSAEWAGANVLTF
TRBV7-2	TRBD2	.	TRBJ2-7	TGTGCCTGCAGCCCTGGACTAGCGGGAGCCAGGGAGCAGTACTTC	CACSPGLAGAREQYF
TRBV24-1	.	few	TRBJ1-1	TGTGCCACCAGTGAAGCGACAGGAGAAGCTTTCTTT	CATSEATGEAFF
TRBV5-1	.	.	TRBJ2-7	TGCGCCAGCAGCTCTAAACCGGACCGTCAAAACAATGAGCAGTACTTC	CASSSKPDRQNNEQYF
TRBV28	.	.	TRBJ1-5	TGTGCCAGCAGCGTAATCAAGGATCAGCCCCAGCATTTT	CASSVIKDQPQHF
TRBV20-1	.	few	TRBJ2-3	TGCAGTGCTAGTAGCCTGGGGCACAGATACGCGTATTTT	CSASSLGHRYAYF
TRBV20-1	.	.	TRBJ2-5	TGCAGCGCTGGAGAGGCTAAAGAGACCCAGTACTTC	CSAGEAKETQYF
TRBV5-1	.	few	TRBJ1-4	TGCGCCAGCAGCCCTTCGAGGCAGGGTCGGAATGAAAAACTGTTTTTT	CASSPSRQGRNEKLFF
TRBV24-1	TRBD1	few	TRBJ2-1	TGTGCCACCAGTGACCCCGGGACAGGGAGGGACAATGAGCAGTTCTTC	CATSDPGTGRDNEQFF
TRBV14	.	many	TRBJ2-5	TGTGCCAGCAGCCAAGGACAGGCCTCCGGGGAGACCCAGTACTTC	CASSQGQASGETQYF
TRBV7-2	.	few	TRBJ2-1	TGTGCCAGCAGCCTCACCCGAAGGGCGCGCAATGAGCAGTTCTTC	CASSLTRRARNEQFF
TRBV20-1	TRBD1	.	TRBJ2-5	TGCAGTGTTCCCGAGGACAGGGTGCAGACCCAGTACTTC	CSVPEDRVQTQYF